A selection of T cell receptor beta chains follows, all from one sample in a study of blood T cells in healthy people across ages. In TCRdb, the 5' RACE reads were re-called with MiXCR into one record per CDR3 protein. Among 710,000 or so distinct CDR3 sequences, 22% were seen once, and the ten largest hold roughly 22%. What was sequenced was blood. Source of these receptors: a man between 65 and 85 years old in good health. The CDR3 runs from the conserved cysteine through the conserved F or W. A D gene is named only where the DNA matches it firmly. Clone size is not always given. Where it is, it says once, few, many or a class for expanded clones.

size: few
V: TRBV12-3/TRBV12-4
J: TRBJ2-3
D: .
CDR3: CASRPASLLQDSSTDTQYF
DNA: TGTGCCAGCAGACCCGCGTCCCTTTTACAGGATTCATCCACAGATACGCAGTATTTT

size: many
V: TRBV28
J: TRBJ1-2
D: TRBD1
CDR3: CASSSRGPPYGYTF
DNA: TGTGCCAGCAGTTCCAGGGGGCCCCCCTATGGCTACACCTTC

size: .
V: TRBV7-9
J: TRBJ2-3
D: TRBD1
CDR3: CASSLGDRAGDTQYF
DNA: TGTGCCAGCTCTCTTGGGGACAGGGCGGGAGATACGCAGTATTTT

size: .
V: TRBV19
J: TRBJ2-3
D: TRBD1
CDR3: CASSEDRRTDTQYF
DNA: TGTGCCAGTAGTGAGGACAGGCGCACAGATACGCAGTATTTT

size: .
V: TRBV3-1
J: TRBJ2-7
D: TRBD1
CDR3: CASSQRQGDYEQYF
DNA: TGTGCCAGCAGCCAGAGACAGGGCGACTACGAGCAGTACTTC

size: .
V: TRBV4-1
J: TRBJ2-6
D: .
CDR3: CASSQESYGANVLTF
DNA: TGCGCCAGCAGCCAAGAGTCGTACGGGGCCAACGTCCTGACTTTC

size: .
V: TRBV20-1
J: TRBJ2-7
D: .
CDR3: CSATTAQAYVREQYF
DNA: TGCAGTGCTACGACTGCCCAGGCTTATGTCCGCGAGCAGTACTTC

size: few
V: TRBV5-1
J: TRBJ1-1
D: TRBD1
CDR3: CASRPGTGEAFF
DNA: TGCGCCAGCAGACCCGGGACAGGCGAAGCTTTCTTT

size: few
V: TRBV12-3/TRBV12-4
J: TRBJ2-1
D: TRBD2
CDR3: CASAYSGRAGEQFF
DNA: TGTGCCAGCGCATATAGCGGGAGGGCGGGTGAGCAGTTCTTC

size: few
V: TRBV28
J: TRBJ2-5
D: .
CDR3: CASSLSSGRQETQYF
DNA: TGTGCCAGCAGTTTGTCATCCGGGCGACAAGAGACCCAGTACTTC

size: few
V: TRBV9
J: TRBJ2-3
D: TRBD2
CDR3: CASSARTSGMGGTDTQYF
DNA: TGTGCCAGCAGCGCTCGGACTAGCGGGATGGGAGGCACAGATACGCAGTATTTT

size: .
V: TRBV12-3/TRBV12-4
J: TRBJ1-4
D: TRBD1
CDR3: CASSFWSGGAGNEKLFF
DNA: TGTGCCAGCAGTTTTTGGTCAGGGGGCGCGGGTAATGAAAAACTGTTTTTT

size: few
V: TRBV29-1
J: TRBJ2-1
D: .
CDR3: CSGSSSSYNEQFF
DNA: TGCAGCGGAAGTTCCTCCTCGTACAATGAGCAGTTCTTC

size: many
V: TRBV7-9
J: TRBJ1-2
D: TRBD1
CDR3: CASSLLDDRAHYGYTF
DNA: TGTGCCAGCAGCTTACTTGATGACAGGGCCCACTATGGCTACACCTTC

size: .
V: TRBV28
J: TRBJ2-7
D: .
CDR3: CATQFLDEQYF
DNA: TGTGCCACCCAGTTTCTCGACGAGCAGTACTTC

size: .
V: TRBV12-3/TRBV12-4
J: TRBJ1-2
D: .
CDR3: CASSLLNGYTF
DNA: TGTGCCAGCAGCCTCCTGAATGGCTACACCTTC

size: few
V: TRBV7-2
J: TRBJ1-4
D: .
CDR3: CASSLARANEKLFF
DNA: TGTGCCAGCAGCTTAGCCCGGGCTAATGAAAAACTGTTTTTT

size: few
V: TRBV5-1
J: TRBJ2-6
D: .
CDR3: CASSSDLSGANVLAF
DNA: TGCGCCAGCAGTAGTGACCTCTCTGGGGCCAACGTCCTGGCTTTC

size: few
V: TRBV4-3
J: TRBJ1-4
D: TRBD1
CDR3: CASSQDNGQGNEKLFF
DNA: TGCGCCAGCAGCCAAGATAACGGACAGGGGAATGAAAAACTGTTTTTT

size: .
V: TRBV20-1
J: TRBJ2-1
D: TRBD2
CDR3: CSASSLAGLYNYNEQFF
DNA: TGCAGTGCTAGTAGTCTAGCGGGATTATATAACTACAATGAGCAGTTCTTC

size: .
V: TRBV20-1
J: TRBJ2-5
D: TRBD2
CDR3: CSARRLAGVYQETQYF
DNA: TGCAGTGCTAGAAGGCTAGCGGGGGTATACCAAGAGACCCAGTACTTC

size: few
V: TRBV28
J: TRBJ2-7
D: TRBD1
CDR3: CASSLWGQGSYEQYF
DNA: TGTGCCAGCAGTTTATGGGGACAGGGTAGCTACGAGCAGTACTTC

size: .
V: TRBV6-6
J: TRBJ1-3
D: TRBD1
CDR3: CASSFAQTGTGNTIYF
DNA: TGTGCCAGCAGTTTTGCTCAGACAGGGACTGGAAACACCATATATTTT

size: few
V: TRBV10-3
J: TRBJ2-3
D: TRBD2
CDR3: CAISELATSGQDTQYF
DNA: TGTGCCATCAGTGAGTTGGCGACTAGCGGCCAGGATACGCAGTATTTT

size: few
V: TRBV3-1
J: TRBJ1-2
D: TRBD1
CDR3: CASSRTGVNYGYTF
DNA: TGTGCCAGCAGCCGGACAGGCGTTAACTATGGCTACACCTTC

size: .
V: TRBV11-2
J: TRBJ2-3
D: TRBD2
CDR3: CASSSGLAGGLTQYF
DNA: TGTGCCAGCAGCTCCGGACTAGCGGGGGGGCTTACGCAGTATTTT

size: .
V: TRBV7-7
J: TRBJ2-5
D: .
CDR3: CASSLVGRKETQYF
DNA: TGTGCCAGCAGCTTAGTTGGCAGAAAAGAGACCCAGTACTTC

size: .
V: TRBV6-5
J: TRBJ1-1
D: .
CDR3: CASSNSRGTEAFF
DNA: TGTGCCAGCAGTAACAGTCGGGGCACTGAAGCTTTCTTT

size: .
V: TRBV20-1
J: TRBJ1-4
D: .
CDR3: CSARPARGTLNEKLFF
DNA: TGCAGTGCTAGACCCGCGCGAGGGACTCTGAATGAAAAACTGTTTTTT

size: few
V: TRBV14
J: TRBJ1-6
D: .
CDR3: CASSLYNSPLHF
DNA: TGTGCCAGCAGCCTCTATAATTCACCCCTCCACTTT

size: .
V: TRBV24-1
J: TRBJ1-5
D: .
CDR3: CATSGQGNQPQHF
DNA: TGTGCCACCAGTGGGCAAGGCAATCAGCCCCAGCATTTT

size: .
V: TRBV6-5
J: TRBJ1-4
D: TRBD1
CDR3: CASSYRGPRGTATNEKLFF
DNA: TGTGCCAGCAGTTACCGCGGCCCCAGGGGGACTGCAACTAATGAAAAACTGTTTTTT

size: .
V: TRBV4-2
J: TRBJ2-3
D: .
CDR3: CASSPGLGEDTQYF
DNA: TGTGCCAGCAGCCCAGGGCTAGGGGAAGATACGCAGTATTTT

size: .
V: TRBV5-1
J: TRBJ1-6
D: .
CDR3: CASRLGDLDSPLHF
DNA: TGCGCCAGCAGATTAGGGGACCTTGATTCACCCCTCCACTTT

size: .
V: TRBV7-9
J: TRBJ2-7
D: .
CDR3: CASSWDINYEQYF
DNA: TGTGCCAGCAGCTGGGACATCAACTACGAGCAGTACTTC

size: .
V: TRBV18
J: TRBJ2-1
D: .
CDR3: CASSHDEQFF
DNA: TGTGCCAGCTCACACGATGAGCAGTTCTTC

size: .
V: TRBV2
J: TRBJ2-2
D: .
CDR3: CASQALEIKTGELFF
DNA: TGTGCCAGCCAAGCCTTGGAGATTAAGACCGGGGAGCTGTTTTTT

size: .
V: TRBV5-6
J: TRBJ1-1
D: .
CDR3: CASSSMNTEAFF
DNA: TGTGCCAGCAGTAGCATGAACACTGAAGCTTTCTTT

size: few
V: TRBV20-1
J: TRBJ2-1
D: .
CDR3: CSRPRGVDNEQFF
DNA: TGCAGCCGACCTAGGGGGGTTGACAATGAGCAGTTCTTC

size: .
V: TRBV2
J: TRBJ2-7
D: TRBD1
CDR3: CASSAGQGSEQYF
DNA: TGTGCCAGCAGTGCGGGACAGGGATCCGAGCAGTACTTC

size: few
V: TRBV2
J: TRBJ2-1
D: .
CDR3: CASSEVRISYNEQFF
DNA: TGTGCCAGCAGTGAAGTTCGGATCTCCTACAATGAGCAGTTCTTC

size: few
V: TRBV29-1
J: TRBJ1-2
D: TRBD1
CDR3: CSVEVQGAVGYTF
DNA: TGCAGCGTTGAAGTTCAGGGGGCCGTGGGCTACACCTTC

size: few
V: TRBV21-1
J: TRBJ2-5
D: .
CDR3: CASSSRDQETQYF
DNA: TGTGCCAGCAGCAGCCGGGACCAAGAGACCCAGTACTTC

size: many
V: TRBV4-1
J: TRBJ2-1
D: TRBD2
CDR3: CASSLGTINEQFF
DNA: TGCGCCAGCAGCCTCGGGACTATCAATGAGCAGTTCTTC

size: .
V: TRBV18
J: TRBJ2-5
D: .
CDR3: CASVGTPQETQYF
DNA: TGTGCCAGCGTAGGTACTCCCCAAGAGACCCAGTACTTC

size: few
V: TRBV6-6
J: TRBJ2-2
D: TRBD2
CDR3: CASTGASGYTGELFF
DNA: TGTGCCAGCACTGGTGCTAGCGGTTACACCGGGGAGCTGTTTTTT

size: few
V: TRBV5-1
J: TRBJ1-1
D: TRBD1
CDR3: CASRPTGDTEAFF
DNA: TGCGCCAGCAGGCCGACAGGGGACACTGAAGCTTTCTTT

size: .
V: TRBV25-1
J: TRBJ2-1
D: TRBD2
CDR3: CASRGAGPHNEQFF
DNA: TGTGCCAGCAGAGGAGCGGGACCCCACAATGAGCAGTTCTTC

size: few
V: TRBV21-1
J: TRBJ1-1
D: .
CDR3: CASSTGTAGLMNTEAFF
DNA: TGTGCCAGCAGCACAGGGACAGCGGGGTTAATGAACACTGAAGCTTTCTTT

size: .
V: TRBV5-6
J: TRBJ1-2
D: TRBD1
CDR3: CASSLDGTAYGYTF
DNA: TGTGCCAGCAGCTTGGATGGGACAGCCTATGGCTACACCTTC

size: few
V: TRBV10-3
J: TRBJ1-2
D: .
CDR3: CAIRPGGNYGYTF
DNA: TGTGCCATCAGGCCGGGCGGCAACTATGGCTACACCTTC

size: few
V: TRBV20-1
J: TRBJ1-4
D: .
CDR3: CSARWRSEKLFF
DNA: TGCAGTGCTAGATGGAGATCTGAAAAACTGTTTTTT

size: few
V: TRBV18
J: TRBJ1-1
D: .
CDR3: CASSPGQTEAFF
DNA: TGTGCCAGCTCACCCGGGCAGACTGAAGCTTTCTTT

size: .
V: TRBV20-1
J: TRBJ1-4
D: .
CDR3: CSAVGGEEEKLFF
DNA: TGCAGTGCTGTCGGGGGCGAGGAGGAAAAACTGTTTTTT

size: .
V: TRBV30
J: TRBJ1-1
D: TRBD1
CDR3: CAWSAQQGAGTEAFF
DNA: TGTGCCTGGAGTGCTCAACAGGGGGCAGGCACTGAAGCTTTCTTT